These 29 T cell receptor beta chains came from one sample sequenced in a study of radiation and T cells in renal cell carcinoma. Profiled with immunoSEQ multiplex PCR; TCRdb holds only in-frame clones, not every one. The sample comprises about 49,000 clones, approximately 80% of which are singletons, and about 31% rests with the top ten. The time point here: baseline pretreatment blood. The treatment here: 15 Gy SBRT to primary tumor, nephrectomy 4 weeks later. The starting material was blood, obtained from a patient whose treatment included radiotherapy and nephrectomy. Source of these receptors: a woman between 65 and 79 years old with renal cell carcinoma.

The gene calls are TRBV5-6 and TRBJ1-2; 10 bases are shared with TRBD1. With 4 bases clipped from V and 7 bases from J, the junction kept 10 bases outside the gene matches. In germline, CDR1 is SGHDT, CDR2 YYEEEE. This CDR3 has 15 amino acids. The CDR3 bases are TGTGCCAGCAGCGGAGGGACAGGGGATTGGTCTGGCTACACCTTC. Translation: CASSGGTGDWSGYTF.

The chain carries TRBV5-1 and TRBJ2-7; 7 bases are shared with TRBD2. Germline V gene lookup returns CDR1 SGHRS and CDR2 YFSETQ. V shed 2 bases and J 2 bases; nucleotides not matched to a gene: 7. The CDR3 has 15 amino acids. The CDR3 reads CASSFNSGAPYEQYF. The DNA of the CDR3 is TGCGCCAGCAGCTTCAACAGCGGGGCCCCCTACGAGCAGTACTTC.

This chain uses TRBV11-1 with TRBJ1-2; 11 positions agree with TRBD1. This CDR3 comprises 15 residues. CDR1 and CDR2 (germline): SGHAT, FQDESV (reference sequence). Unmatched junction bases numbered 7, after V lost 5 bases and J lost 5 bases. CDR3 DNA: TGTGCCAGCAGCCTCGCCGGGACAGGGGGTTATGGCTACACCTTC. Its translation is CASSLAGTGGYGYTF.

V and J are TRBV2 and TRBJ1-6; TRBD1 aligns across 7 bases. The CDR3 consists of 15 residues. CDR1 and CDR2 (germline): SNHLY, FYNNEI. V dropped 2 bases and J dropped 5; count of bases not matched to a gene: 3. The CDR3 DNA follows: TGTGCCAGCAGTGAAAGGGGGCACGATAATTCACCCCTCCACTTT. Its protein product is CASSERGHDNSPLHF.

This CDR3 reads CASREGADANYGYTF. The CDR3 DNA sequence: TGTGCCAGTAGGGAAGGGGCTGATGCTAACTATGGCTACACCTTC. The chain employs TRBV19 and TRBJ1-2; possibly TRBD1 for D (5 bases). Germline-derived CDR1 and CDR2 are LNHDA and SQIVND (reference sequence). The CDR3 spans 15 residues. Trimming removed 6 bases from V and 0 bases from J, with 14 bases in between.

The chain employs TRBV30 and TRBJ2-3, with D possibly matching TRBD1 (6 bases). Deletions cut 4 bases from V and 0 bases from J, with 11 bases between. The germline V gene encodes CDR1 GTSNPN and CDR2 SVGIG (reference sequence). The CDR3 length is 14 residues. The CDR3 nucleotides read TGTGCCTGGAAAACGGACAGAAGCACAGATACGCAGTATTTT. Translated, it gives CAWKTDRSTDTQYF.

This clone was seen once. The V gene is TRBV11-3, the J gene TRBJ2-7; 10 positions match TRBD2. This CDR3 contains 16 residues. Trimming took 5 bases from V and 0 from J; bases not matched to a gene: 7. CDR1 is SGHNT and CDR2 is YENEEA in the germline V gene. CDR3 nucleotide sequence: TGTGCCAGCAGCCCCAATAGCGGGAGGACCTCCTACGAGCAGTACTTC. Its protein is CASSPNSGRTSYEQYF.

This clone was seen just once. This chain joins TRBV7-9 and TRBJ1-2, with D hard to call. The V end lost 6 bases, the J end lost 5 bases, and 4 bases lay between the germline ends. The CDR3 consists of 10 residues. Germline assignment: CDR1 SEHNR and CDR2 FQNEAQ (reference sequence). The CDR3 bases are TGTGCCAGCAGTCAATATGGCTACACCTTC. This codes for CASSQYGYTF.

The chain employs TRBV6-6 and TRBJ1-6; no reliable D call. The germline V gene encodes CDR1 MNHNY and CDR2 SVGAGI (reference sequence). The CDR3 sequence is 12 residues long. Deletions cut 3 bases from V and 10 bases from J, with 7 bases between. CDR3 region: CASSYLESPLHF. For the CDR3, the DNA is TGTGCCAGCAGTTATCTCGAGTCACCCCTCCACTTT.

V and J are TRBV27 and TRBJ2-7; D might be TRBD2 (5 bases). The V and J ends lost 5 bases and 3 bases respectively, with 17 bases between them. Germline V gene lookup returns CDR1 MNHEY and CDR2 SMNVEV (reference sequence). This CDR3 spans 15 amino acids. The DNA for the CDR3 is TGTGCCAGCAGTACGGACGGAGGATTTAGCTACGAGCAGTACTTC. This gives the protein CASSTDGGFSYEQYF.

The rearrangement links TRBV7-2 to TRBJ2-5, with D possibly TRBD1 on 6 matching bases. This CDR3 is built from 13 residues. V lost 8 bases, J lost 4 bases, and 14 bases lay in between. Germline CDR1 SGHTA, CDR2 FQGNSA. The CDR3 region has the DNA TGTGCCAGCGGGGGCGGCCGTGGAGAGACCCAGTACTTC. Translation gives CASGGGRGETQYF.

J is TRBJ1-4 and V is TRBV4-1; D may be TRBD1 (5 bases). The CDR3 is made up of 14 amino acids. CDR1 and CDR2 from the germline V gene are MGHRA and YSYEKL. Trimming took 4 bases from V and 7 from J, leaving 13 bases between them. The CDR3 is CASSPGPRSEKLFF. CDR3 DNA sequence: TGCGCCAGCAGCCCGGGACCGCGTAGTGAAAAACTGTTTTTT.

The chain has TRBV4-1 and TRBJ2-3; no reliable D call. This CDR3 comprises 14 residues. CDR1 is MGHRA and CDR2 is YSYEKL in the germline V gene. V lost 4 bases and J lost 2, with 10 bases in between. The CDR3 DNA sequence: TGCGCCAGCAGCCCAAACCTCTTCACAGATACGCAGTATTTT. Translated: CASSPNLFTDTQYF.

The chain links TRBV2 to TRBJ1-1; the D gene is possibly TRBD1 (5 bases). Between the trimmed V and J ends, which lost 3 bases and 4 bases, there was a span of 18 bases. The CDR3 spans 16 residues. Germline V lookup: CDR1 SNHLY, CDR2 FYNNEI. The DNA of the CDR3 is TGTGCCAGCAGTGAGATTTTCCCAGGGTCAGGCACTGAAGCTTTCTTT. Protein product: CASSEIFPGSGTEAFF.

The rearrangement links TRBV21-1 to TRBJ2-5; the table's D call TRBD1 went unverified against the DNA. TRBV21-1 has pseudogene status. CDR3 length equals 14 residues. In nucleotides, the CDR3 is TGTGCCAGCAGCAAAGGGGCCAGGACATTAGGCCAGTACTTC. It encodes CASSKGARTLGQYF.

CDR3 sequence reads: CASSADQRGTGNAYGYTF. CDR3 DNA sequence: TGTGCCAGTAGTGCCGACCAGAGAGGGACAGGGAATGCCTATGGCTACACCTTC. The chain employs TRBV19 and TRBJ1-2; TRBD1 aligns across 9 bases. This CDR3 is built from 18 residues. Per germline, CDR1 LNHDA and CDR2 SQIVND (reference sequence). V dropped 5 bases and J dropped 4; count of bases not matched to a gene: 17.

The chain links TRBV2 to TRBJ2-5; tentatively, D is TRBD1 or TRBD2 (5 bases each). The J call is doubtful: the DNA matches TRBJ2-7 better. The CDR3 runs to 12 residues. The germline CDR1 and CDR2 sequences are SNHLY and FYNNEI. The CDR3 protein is CASGRDAYEQYF. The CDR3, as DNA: TGTGCCAGCGGTCGGGACGCCTACGAGCAGTACTTC.

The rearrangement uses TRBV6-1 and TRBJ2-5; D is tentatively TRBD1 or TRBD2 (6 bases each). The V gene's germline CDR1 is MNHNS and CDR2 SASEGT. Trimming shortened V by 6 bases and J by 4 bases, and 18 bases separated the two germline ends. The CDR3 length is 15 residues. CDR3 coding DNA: TGTGCCAGCAGCCAGAACGGGGGCGGCCCAGAGACCCAGTACTTC. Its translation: CASSQNGGGPETQYF.

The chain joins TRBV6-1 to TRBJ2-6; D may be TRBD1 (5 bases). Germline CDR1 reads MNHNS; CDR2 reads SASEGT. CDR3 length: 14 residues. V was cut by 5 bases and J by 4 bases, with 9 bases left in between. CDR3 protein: CASSQGSGANVLTF. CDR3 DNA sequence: TGTGCCAGCAGTCAGGGTTCCGGGGCCAACGTCCTGACTTTC.

The CDR3 sequence: CASSYSSAGPYEQYF. The CDR3 region has the DNA TGTGCCAGCAGTTACTCGTCTGCGGGGCCCTACGAGCAGTACTTC. The rearrangement links TRBV6-6 to TRBJ2-7; the D gene is possibly TRBD2 (6 bases). Germline V lookup: CDR1 MNHNY, CDR2 SVGAGI (reference sequence). V gave up 0 bases and J gave up 2 bases, with 11 bases separating them. The CDR3 loop spans 15 amino acids.

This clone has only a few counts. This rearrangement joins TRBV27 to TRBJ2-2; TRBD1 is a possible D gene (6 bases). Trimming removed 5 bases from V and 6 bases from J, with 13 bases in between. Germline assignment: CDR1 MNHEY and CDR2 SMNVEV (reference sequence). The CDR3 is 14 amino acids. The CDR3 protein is CASSPNRDAGELFF. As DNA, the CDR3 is TGTGCCAGCAGTCCAAACAGGGACGCCGGGGAGCTGTTTTTT.

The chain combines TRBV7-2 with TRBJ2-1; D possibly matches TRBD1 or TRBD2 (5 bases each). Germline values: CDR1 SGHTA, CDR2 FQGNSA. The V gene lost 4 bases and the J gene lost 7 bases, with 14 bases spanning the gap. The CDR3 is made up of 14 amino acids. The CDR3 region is CASSSGPSWNEQFF. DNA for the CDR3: TGTGCCAGCAGCTCGGGACCCAGTTGGAATGAGCAGTTCTTC.

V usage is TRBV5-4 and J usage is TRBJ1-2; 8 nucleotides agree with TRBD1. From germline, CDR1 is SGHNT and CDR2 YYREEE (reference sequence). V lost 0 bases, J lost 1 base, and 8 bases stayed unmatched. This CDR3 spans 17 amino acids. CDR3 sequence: CASSLEGRGPNNYGYTF. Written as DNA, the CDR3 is TGTGCCAGCAGCTTGGAGGGCAGGGGGCCAAATAACTATGGCTACACCTTC.

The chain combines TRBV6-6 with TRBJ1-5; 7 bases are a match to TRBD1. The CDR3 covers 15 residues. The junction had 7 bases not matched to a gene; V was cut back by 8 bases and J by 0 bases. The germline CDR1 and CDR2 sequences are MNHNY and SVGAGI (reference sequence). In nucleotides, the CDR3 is TGTGCCAGCCTAGACAGGGCGGGTAGCAATCAGCCCCAGCATTTT. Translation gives CASLDRAGSNQPQHF.

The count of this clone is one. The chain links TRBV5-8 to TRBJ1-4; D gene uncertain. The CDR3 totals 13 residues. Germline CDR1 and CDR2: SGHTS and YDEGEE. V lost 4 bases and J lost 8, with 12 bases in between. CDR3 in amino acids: CASSPGSPEKLFF. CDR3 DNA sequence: TGTGCCAGCAGCCCCGGGTCCCCGGAAAAACTGTTTTTT. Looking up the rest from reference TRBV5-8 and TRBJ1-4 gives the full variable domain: EAGVTQSPTHLIKTRGQQATLRCSPISGHTSVYWYQQALGLGLQFLLWYDEGEERNRGNFPPRFSGRQFPNYSSELNVNALELEDSALYLCASSPGSPEKLFFGSGTQLSVL.

The chain's CDR3 is CSAPRGTEAFF. Written as DNA, the CDR3 is TGCAGTGCCCCGAGGGGCACTGAAGCTTTCTTT. The chain combines TRBV20-1 with TRBJ1-1; weak D call: TRBD1 (5 bases). Germline loops: CDR1 DFQATT, CDR2 SNEGSKA (reference sequence). The CDR3 is 11 residues long. The ends were cut back, 6 bases at V and 4 bases at J, with 9 bases in the middle.

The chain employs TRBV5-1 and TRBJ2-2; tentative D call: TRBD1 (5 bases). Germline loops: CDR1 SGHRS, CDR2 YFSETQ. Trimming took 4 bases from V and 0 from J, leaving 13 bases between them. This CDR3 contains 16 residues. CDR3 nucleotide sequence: TGCGCCAGCAGCCGAGTTGACAGCCCGAACACCGGGGAGCTGTTTTTT. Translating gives CASSRVDSPNTGELFF.

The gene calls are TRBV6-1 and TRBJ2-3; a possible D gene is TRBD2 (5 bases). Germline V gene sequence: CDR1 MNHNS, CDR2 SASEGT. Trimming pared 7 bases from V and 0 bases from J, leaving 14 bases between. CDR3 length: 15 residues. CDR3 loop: CASTARTFSTDTQYF. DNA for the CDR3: TGTGCCAGCACGGCTCGGACTTTTAGCACAGATACGCAGTATTTT.

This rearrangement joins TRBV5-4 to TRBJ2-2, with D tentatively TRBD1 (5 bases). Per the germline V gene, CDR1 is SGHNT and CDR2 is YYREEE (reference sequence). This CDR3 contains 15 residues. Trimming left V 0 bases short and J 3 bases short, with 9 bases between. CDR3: CASSLGGVDTGELFF. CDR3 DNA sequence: TGTGCCAGCAGCTTGGGGGGCGTTGACACCGGGGAGCTGTTTTTT. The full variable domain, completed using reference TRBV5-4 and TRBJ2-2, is ETGVTQSPTHLIKTRGQQVTLRCSSQSGHNTVSWYQQALGQGPQFIFQYYREEENGRGNFPPRFSGLQFPNYSSELNVNALELDDSALYLCASSLGGVDTGELFFGEGSRLTVL.